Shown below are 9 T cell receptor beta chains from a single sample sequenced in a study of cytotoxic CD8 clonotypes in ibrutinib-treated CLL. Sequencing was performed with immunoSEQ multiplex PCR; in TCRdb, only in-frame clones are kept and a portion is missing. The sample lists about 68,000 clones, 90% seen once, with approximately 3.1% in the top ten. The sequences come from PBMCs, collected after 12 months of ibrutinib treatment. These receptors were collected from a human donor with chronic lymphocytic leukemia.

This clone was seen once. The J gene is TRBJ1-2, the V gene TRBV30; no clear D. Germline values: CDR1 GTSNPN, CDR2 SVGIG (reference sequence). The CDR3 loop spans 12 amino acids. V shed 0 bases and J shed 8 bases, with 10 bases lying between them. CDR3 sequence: CAWSVGPAGYTF. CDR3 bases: TGTGCCTGGAGTGTTGGGCCGGCGGGCTACACCTTC.

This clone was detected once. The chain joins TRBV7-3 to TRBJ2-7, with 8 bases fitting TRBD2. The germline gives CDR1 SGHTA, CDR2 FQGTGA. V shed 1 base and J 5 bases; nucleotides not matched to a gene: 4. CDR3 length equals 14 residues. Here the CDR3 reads CASSLRGTRHEQYF. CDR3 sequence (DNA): TGTGCCAGCAGCTTAAGAGGGACTAGGCACGAGCAGTACTTC.

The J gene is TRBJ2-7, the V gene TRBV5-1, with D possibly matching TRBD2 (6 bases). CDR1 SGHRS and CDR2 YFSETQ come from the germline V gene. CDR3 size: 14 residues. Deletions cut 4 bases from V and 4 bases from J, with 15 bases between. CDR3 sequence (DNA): TGCGCCAGCAGCATGGGTGGCGGGGAGTACGAGCAGTACTTC. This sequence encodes CASSMGGGEYEQYF.

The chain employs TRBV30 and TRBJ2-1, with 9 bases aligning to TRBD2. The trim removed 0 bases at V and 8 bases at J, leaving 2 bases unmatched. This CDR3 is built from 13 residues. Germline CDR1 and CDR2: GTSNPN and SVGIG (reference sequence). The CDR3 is CAWSVAGGYEQFF. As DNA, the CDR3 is TGTGCCTGGAGTGTAGCGGGAGGTTATGAGCAGTTCTTC.

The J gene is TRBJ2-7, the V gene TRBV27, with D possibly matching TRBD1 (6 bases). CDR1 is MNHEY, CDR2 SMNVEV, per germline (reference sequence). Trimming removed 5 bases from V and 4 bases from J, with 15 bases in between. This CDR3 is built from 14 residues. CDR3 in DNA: TGTGCCAGCAGTCGCACAGGGTACTATTACGAGCAGTACTTC. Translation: CASSRTGYYYEQYF.

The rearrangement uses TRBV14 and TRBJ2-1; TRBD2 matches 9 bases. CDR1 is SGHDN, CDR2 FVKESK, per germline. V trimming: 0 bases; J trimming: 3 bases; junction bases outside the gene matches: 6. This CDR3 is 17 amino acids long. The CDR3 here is CASSQDLGTSSYNEQFF. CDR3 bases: TGTGCCAGCAGCCAAGATTTGGGGACTAGCAGCTACAATGAGCAGTTCTTC.

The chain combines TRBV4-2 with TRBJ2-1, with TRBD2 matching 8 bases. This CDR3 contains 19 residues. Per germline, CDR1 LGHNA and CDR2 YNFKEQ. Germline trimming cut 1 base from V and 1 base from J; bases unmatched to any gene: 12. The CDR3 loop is CASSQALAGVPRSYNEQFF. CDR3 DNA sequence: TGTGCCAGCAGCCAAGCTCTAGCGGGTGTACCTCGTTCCTACAATGAGCAGTTCTTC.

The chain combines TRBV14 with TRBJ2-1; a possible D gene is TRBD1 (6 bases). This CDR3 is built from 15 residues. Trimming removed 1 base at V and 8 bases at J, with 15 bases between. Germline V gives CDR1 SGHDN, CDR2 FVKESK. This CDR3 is CASSQALTGLDEQFF. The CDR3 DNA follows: TGTGCCAGCAGCCAAGCCCTAACAGGGCTCGATGAGCAGTTCTTC.

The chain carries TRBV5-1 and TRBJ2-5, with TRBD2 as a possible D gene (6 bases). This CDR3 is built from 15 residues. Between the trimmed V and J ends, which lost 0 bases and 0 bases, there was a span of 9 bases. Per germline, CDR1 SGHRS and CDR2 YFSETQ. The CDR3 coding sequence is TGCGCCAGCAGCTTGGCGGGGGACTACCAAGAGACCCAGTACTTC. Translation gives CASSLAGDYQETQYF. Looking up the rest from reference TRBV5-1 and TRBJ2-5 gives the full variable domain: KAGVTQTPRYLIKTRGQQVTLSCSPISGHRSVSWYQQTPGQGLQFLFEYFSETQRNKGNFPGRFSGRQFSNSRSEMNVSTLELGDSALYLCASSLAGDYQETQYFGPGTRLLVL.